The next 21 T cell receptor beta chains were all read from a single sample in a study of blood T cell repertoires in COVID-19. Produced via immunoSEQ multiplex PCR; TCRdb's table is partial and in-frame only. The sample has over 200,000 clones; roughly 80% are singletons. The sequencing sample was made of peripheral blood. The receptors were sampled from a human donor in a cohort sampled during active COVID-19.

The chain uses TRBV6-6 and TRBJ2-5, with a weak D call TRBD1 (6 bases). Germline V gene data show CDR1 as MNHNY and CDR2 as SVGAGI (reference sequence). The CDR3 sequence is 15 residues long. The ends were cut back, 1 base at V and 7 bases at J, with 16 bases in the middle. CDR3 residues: CASSYLGNRAGTQYF. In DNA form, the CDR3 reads TGTGCCAGCAGTTACTTGGGGAACAGGGCTGGGACCCAGTACTTC.

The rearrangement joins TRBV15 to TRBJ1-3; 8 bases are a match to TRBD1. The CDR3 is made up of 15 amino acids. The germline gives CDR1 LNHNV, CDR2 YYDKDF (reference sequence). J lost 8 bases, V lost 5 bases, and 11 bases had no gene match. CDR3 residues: CATSARQGKSDTIYF. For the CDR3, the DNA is TGTGCCACCAGCGCTCGACAGGGGAAATCGGACACCATATATTTT.

The CDR3 sequence: CASSHGTSGSITGELFF. Here the CDR3 DNA reads TGTGCCAGCAGCCACGGGACTAGCGGGAGCATCACCGGGGAGCTGTTTTTT. The J gene is TRBJ2-2, the V gene TRBV3-1 (or the pseudogene TRBV3-2), with 14 nucleotides matching TRBD2. V gave up 3 bases and J gave up 4 bases; unmatched junction bases: 4. This CDR3 has 17 amino acids. The germline gives CDR1 LGHDT, CDR2 YNNKEL (reference sequence).

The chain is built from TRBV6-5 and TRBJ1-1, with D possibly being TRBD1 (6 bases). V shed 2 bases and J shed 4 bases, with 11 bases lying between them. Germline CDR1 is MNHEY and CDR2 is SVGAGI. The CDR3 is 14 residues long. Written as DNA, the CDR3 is TGTGCCAGCAGTTACCGGGGGGCCCTCACTGAAGCTTTCTTT. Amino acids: CASSYRGALTEAFF.

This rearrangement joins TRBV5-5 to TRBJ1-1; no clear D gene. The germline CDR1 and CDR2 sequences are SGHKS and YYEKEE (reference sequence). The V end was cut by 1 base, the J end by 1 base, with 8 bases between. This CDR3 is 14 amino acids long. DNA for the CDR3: TGTGCCAGCAGCTTGCCGGGGTCGAACACTGAAGCTTTCTTT. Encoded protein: CASSLPGSNTEAFF. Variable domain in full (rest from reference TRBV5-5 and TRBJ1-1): DAGVTQSPTHLIKTRGQQVTLRCSPISGHKSVSWYQQVLGQGPQFIFQYYEKEERGRGNFPDRFSARQFPNYSSELNVNALLLGDSALYLCASSLPGSNTEAFFGQGTRLTVV.

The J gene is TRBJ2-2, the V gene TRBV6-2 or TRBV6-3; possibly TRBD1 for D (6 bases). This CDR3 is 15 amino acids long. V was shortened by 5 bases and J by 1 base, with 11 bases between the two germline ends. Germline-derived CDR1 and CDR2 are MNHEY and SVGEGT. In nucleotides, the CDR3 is TGTGCCAGCAGTACCCGGACAGAGAACACCGGGGAGCTGTTTTTT. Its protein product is CASSTRTENTGELFF.

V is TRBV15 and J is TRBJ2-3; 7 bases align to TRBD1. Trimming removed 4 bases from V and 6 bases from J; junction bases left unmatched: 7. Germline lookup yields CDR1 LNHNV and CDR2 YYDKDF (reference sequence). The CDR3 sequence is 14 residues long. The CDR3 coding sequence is TGTGCCACCAGCACAGGGGGTGAATACGATACGCAGTATTTT. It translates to CATSTGGEYDTQYF.

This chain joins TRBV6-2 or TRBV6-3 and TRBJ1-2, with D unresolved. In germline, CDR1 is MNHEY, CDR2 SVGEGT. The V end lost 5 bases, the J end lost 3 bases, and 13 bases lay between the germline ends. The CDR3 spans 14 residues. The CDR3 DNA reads TGTGCCAGCAGTGATATTGACGGAGACTATGGCTACACCTTC. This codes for CASSDIDGDYGYTF.

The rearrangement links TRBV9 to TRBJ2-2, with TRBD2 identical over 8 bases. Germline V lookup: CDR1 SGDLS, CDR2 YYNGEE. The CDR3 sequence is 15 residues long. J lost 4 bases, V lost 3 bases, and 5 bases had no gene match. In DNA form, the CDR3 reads TGTGCCAGCAGCGAGGGGACTAGAGTCACCGGGGAGCTGTTTTTT. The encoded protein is CASSEGTRVTGELFF.

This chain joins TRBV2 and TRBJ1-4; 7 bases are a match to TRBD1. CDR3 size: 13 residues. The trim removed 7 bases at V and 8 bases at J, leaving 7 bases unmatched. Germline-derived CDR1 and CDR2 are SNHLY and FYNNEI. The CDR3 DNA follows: TGTGCCAGCAAGGTACAGGGGTGGGAAAAACTGTTTTTT. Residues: CASKVQGWEKLFF.

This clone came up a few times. In DNA, the CDR3 is TGTGCCAGCAGCGGGGGGACTAGCGGGACATCCTCCTACGAGCAGTACTTC. It specifies CASSGGTSGTSSYEQYF. The chain couples TRBV9 to TRBJ2-7, with 13 positions matching TRBD2. The germline CDR1 and CDR2 sequences are SGDLS and YYNGEE. V shed 3 bases and J 0 bases; nucleotides not matched to a gene: 6. There are 17 residues in the CDR3.

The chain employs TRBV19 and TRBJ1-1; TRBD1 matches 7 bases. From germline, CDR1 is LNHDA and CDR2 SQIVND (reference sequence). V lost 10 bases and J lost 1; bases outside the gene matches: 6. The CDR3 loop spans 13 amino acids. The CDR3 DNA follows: TGTGCCACCAACAGGGGCCGGAACACTGAAGCTTTCTTT. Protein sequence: CATNRGRNTEAFF.

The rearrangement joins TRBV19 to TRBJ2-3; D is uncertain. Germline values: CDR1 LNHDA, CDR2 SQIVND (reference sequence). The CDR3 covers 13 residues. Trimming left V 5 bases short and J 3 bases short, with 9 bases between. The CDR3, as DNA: TGTGCCAGTAGTCCCGAGAATACAGATACGCAGTATTTT. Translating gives CASSPENTDTQYF.

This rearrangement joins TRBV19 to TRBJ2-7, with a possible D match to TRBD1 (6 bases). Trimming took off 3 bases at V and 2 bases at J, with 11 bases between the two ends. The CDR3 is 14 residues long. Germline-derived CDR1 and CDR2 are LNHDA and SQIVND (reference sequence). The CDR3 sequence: CASSIAGQPYEQYF. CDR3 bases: TGTGCCAGTAGTATCGCTGGACAGCCCTACGAGCAGTACTTC.

The CDR3 protein is CASLTDASEAFF. Written as DNA, the CDR3 is TGCGCCAGCCTAACAGACGCCAGTGAAGCTTTCTTT. The chain joins TRBV10-2 to TRBJ1-1; D unresolved. From germline, CDR1 is WSHSY and CDR2 SAAADI. The CDR3 is 12 residues long. Trimming pared 8 bases from V and 7 bases from J, leaving 14 bases between.

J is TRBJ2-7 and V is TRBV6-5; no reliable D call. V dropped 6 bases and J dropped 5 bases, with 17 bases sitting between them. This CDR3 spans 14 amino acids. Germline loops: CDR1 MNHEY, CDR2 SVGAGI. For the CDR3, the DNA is TGTGCCAGCAGGACACGCCCTCAACTCCACGAGCAGTACTTC. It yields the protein CASRTRPQLHEQYF.

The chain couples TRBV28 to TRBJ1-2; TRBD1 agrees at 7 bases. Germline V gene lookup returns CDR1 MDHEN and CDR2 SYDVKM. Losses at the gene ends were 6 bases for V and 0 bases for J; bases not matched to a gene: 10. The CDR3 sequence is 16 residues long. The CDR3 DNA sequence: TGTGCCAGCAGACTAGGGGGCTTGACGTCTAACTATGGCTACACCTTC. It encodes CASRLGGLTSNYGYTF.

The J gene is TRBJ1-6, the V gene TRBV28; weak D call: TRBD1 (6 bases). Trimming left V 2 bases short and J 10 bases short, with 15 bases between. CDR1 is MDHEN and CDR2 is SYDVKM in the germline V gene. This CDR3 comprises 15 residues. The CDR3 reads CASSLGGANGSPLHF. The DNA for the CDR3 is TGTGCCAGCAGTTTAGGGGGGGCAAACGGATCACCCCTCCACTTT.

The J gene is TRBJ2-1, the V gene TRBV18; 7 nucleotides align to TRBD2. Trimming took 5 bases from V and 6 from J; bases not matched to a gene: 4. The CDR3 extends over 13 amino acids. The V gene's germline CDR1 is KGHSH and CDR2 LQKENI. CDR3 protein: CASSSGLPNEQFF. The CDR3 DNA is TGTGCCAGCTCATCGGGACTACCCAATGAGCAGTTCTTC.

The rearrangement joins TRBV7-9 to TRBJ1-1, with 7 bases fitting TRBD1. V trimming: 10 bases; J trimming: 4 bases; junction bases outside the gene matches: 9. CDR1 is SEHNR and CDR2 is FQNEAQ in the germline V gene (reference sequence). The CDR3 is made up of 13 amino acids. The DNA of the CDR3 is TGTGCCACCAAACAGGGGATTGGCACTGAAGCTTTCTTT. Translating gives CATKQGIGTEAFF.

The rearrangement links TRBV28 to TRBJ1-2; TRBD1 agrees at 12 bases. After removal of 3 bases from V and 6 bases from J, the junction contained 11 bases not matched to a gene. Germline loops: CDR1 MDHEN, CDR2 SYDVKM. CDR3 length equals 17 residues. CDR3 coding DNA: TGTGCCAGCAGTTTGGCCGGGACAGGGGGCCCGGGGAATGGCTACACCTTC. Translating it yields CASSLAGTGGPGNGYTF.